What follows is one TCR beta chain and its context. This CDR3 is 15 amino acids long. Germline lookup yields CDR1 SNHLY and CDR2 FYNNEI. V shed 4 bases, J shed 5 bases, and the junction held 9 bases outside the gene matches. Profiling relied on immunoSEQ multiplex PCR, and the TCRdb table lists in-frame clones only, not all of them. The repertoire includes more than 1,500 clones, about 85% of them detected once, and around half sits in the top ten. The time point is: pre-treatment baseline. Sampling occurred pretreatment (T0) and at week 3 (W3), after cycle one of checkpoint blockade. These data originate in a study of blood T cell dynamics during melanoma immunotherapy. Study-level information: Standard first-line treatment here was pembrolizumab or nivolumab plus ipilimumab in metastatic melanoma.

The rearrangement joins TRBV2 to TRBJ2-5; 8 positions agree with TRBD2. The TCR sequence derives from a human donor with melanoma. This specimen was blood, taken from a patient treated with checkpoint blockade. The CDR3 sequence is CASSGRIAGHETQYF. The CDR3 region has the DNA TGTGCCAGCAGTGGGAGGATAGCGGGGCATGAGACCCAGTACTTC.